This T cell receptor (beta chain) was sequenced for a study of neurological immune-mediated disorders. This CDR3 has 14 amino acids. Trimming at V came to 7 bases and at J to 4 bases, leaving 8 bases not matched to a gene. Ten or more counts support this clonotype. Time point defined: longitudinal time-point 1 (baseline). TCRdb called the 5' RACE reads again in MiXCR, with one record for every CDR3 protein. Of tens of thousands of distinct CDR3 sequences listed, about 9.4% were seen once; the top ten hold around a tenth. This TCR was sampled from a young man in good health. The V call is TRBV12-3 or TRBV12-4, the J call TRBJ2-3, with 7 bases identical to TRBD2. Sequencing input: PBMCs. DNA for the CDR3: TGTGCCAGCACCGCACGGGGGGTGGCAGATACGCAGTATTTT. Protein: CASTARGVADTQYF.